Each of the 5 T cell receptor beta chains below was sequenced from the same sample in a study of Ad26.COV2.S vaccination and SARS-CoV-2 variants. The treatment: about 20 received Ad26.COV2.S at low or high dose, single or two shots; a few received placebo; per-sample allocation not given. Material that was analyzed had been drawn on day 63 after the first vaccine or placebo injection. Data came from immunoSEQ multiplex PCR; TCRdb stores just in-frame clones and leaves some out. The table has a few hundred thousand clones, 92% seen once. The sequenced sample was peripheral blood, obtained in a trial of Ad26.COV2.S vaccine versus placebo. These receptors all stem from a person aged 18-60 years who received the Ad26.COV2.S COVID-19 vaccine or a placebo.

This clone occurred once. The V gene is TRBV7-9, the J gene TRBJ2-5; D remains unclear. V lost 1 base and J 5 bases, leaving 8 bases between the germline ends. CDR3 length: 13 residues. Germline V gives CDR1 SEHNR, CDR2 FQNEAQ (reference sequence). The CDR3 nucleotides read TGTGCCAGCAGCTTAGAGCTGTACGAGACCCAGTACTTC. It yields the protein CASSLELYETQYF.

V is TRBV25-1 and J is TRBJ1-1; tentatively, D is TRBD1 (5 bases). The CDR3 runs to 14 residues. Deletions cut 4 bases from V and 4 bases from J, with 13 bases between. The V gene's germline CDR1 is MGHDK and CDR2 SYGVNS. The CDR3 loop reads CASSASRVGTEAFF. The DNA for the CDR3 is TGTGCCAGCAGTGCATCCAGGGTTGGCACTGAAGCTTTCTTT.

The rearrangement uses TRBV7-8 and TRBJ1-6, with D unclear. Trimming cost V 5 bases and J 13 bases, with 33 bases left between them. Germline V gene sequence: CDR1 SGHVS, CDR2 FQNEAQ. The CDR3 consists of 19 residues. The CDR3 sequence is CASSTSGRWEASLEFPLHF. The CDR3 DNA follows: TGTGCCAGCAGCACGAGCGGACGGTGGGAAGCCTCTTTGGAATTCCCCCTCCACTTT.

In DNA, the CDR3 is TGTGCCAGTAGTATGACAGGGGGCGTCGGCTACACCTTC. Its protein is CASSMTGGVGYTF. The chain employs TRBV19 and TRBJ1-2; TRBD1 agrees at 10 bases. This CDR3 region has 13 residues. Germline V lookup: CDR1 LNHDA, CDR2 SQIVND (reference sequence). Trimming cost V 3 bases and J 8 bases; bases outside gene matches: 3. Variable domain in full (rest from reference TRBV19 and TRBJ1-2): DGGITQSPKYLFRKEGQNVTLSCEQNLNHDAMYWYRQDPGQGLRLIYYSQIVNDFQKGDIAEGYSVSREKKESFPLTVTSAQKNPTAFYLCASSMTGGVGYTFGSGTRLTVV.

This sequence joins TRBV6-5 and TRBJ2-1; 8 bases map to TRBD1. V was pared by 7 bases and J by 8 bases, with 10 bases of the junction left unmatched. The germline V gene encodes CDR1 MNHEY and CDR2 SVGAGI. CDR3 length: 14 residues. The chain's CDR3 is CASTDPDRDYEQFF. Here the CDR3 DNA reads TGTGCCAGCACCGACCCGGACAGGGACTATGAGCAGTTCTTC.